The 17 T cell receptor beta chains in this list originate from one sample, sequenced in a study of cytomegalovirus exposure and HLA in healthy donors. The PCR was carried out with 60 Vbeta primers and 13 Jbeta primers. Method: immunoSEQ multiplex PCR; TCRdb's copy keeps in-frame clones and lacks some. The sample lists approximately 150,000 clones, approximately 80% occurring once. Source material: PBMCs. Source of these receptors: a woman aged 60-70 years in good health and CMV-seropositive.

The J gene is TRBJ2-7, the V gene TRBV5-8, with 7 positions matching TRBD1. The CDR3 has 13 residues. Looked up from germline, CDR1 is SGHTS and CDR2 is YDEGEE. V was pared by 3 bases and J by 3 bases, with 3 bases of the junction left unmatched. CDR3 sequence reads: CASSYGTVYEQYF. DNA for the CDR3: TGTGCCAGCAGCTACGGGACAGTCTACGAGCAGTACTTC.

J is TRBJ2-1 and V is TRBV9; no firm D call. In germline, CDR1 is SGDLS, CDR2 YYNGEE. The CDR3 has 15 amino acids. Trimming took off 0 bases at V and 6 bases at J, with 13 bases between the two ends. The CDR3 here is CASSVGAGSINEQFF. The CDR3 DNA reads TGTGCCAGCAGCGTAGGGGCAGGTAGTATCAATGAGCAGTTCTTC. Filled out from reference TRBV9 and TRBJ2-1, the complete variable domain reads DSGVTQTPKHLITATGQRVTLRCSPRSGDLSVYWYQQSLDQGLQFLIQYYNGEERAKGNILERFSAQQFPDLHSELNLSSLELGDSALYFCASSVGAGSINEQFFGPGTRLTVL.

The chain employs TRBV5-1 and TRBJ1-2, with D unresolved. This CDR3 contains 12 residues. The V and J ends lost 5 bases and 2 bases respectively, with 7 bases between them. CDR1 is SGHRS and CDR2 is YFSETQ in the germline V gene. CDR3 amino acids: CASRTDNYGYTF. DNA for the CDR3: TGCGCCAGCAGAACAGACAACTATGGCTACACCTTC.

V is TRBV19 and J is TRBJ1-5; D is ambiguous. Germline CDR1 reads LNHDA; CDR2 reads SQIVND (reference sequence). This CDR3 comprises 15 residues. Trimming left V 6 bases short and J 2 bases short, with 14 bases between. The DNA of the CDR3 is TGTGCCAGTAGCCCCGGGTTCGTGGGCAATCAGCCCCAGCATTTT. It is translated as CASSPGFVGNQPQHF. The full variable domain, in which reference TRBV19 and TRBJ1-5 provide the parts outside the CDR3, is DGGITQSPKYLFRKEGQNVTLSCEQNLNHDAMYWYRQDPGQGLRLIYYSQIVNDFQKGDIAEGYSVSREKKESFPLTVTSAQKNPTAFYLCASSPGFVGNQPQHFGDGTRLSIL.

V usage is TRBV7-9 and J usage is TRBJ1-5; D gene uncertain. The CDR3 extends over 14 amino acids. V lost 3 bases to trimming and J lost 1 base, with 7 bases between them. Germline-derived CDR1 and CDR2 are SEHNR and FQNEAQ (reference sequence). The chain's CDR3 is CASSLASSNQPQHF. Written as DNA, the CDR3 is TGTGCCAGCAGCTTGGCATCGAGCAATCAGCCCCAGCATTTT. Using reference TRBV7-9 and TRBJ1-5 for the parts outside the CDR3, the full variable domain is DTGVSQNPRHKITKRGQNVTFRCDPISEHNRLYWYRQTLGQGPEFLTYFQNEAQLEKSRLLSDRFSAERPKGSFSTLEIQRTEQGDSAMYLCASSLASSNQPQHFGDGTRLSIL.

The rearrangement joins TRBV19 to TRBJ2-7; weak D call: TRBD1 (6 bases). Trimming stripped 2 bases from V and 5 bases from J, with 16 bases between. This CDR3 is built from 15 residues. CDR1 is LNHDA, CDR2 SQIVND, per germline (reference sequence). The chain's CDR3 is CASSINLQGVNEQYF. The CDR3 nucleotides are TGTGCCAGTAGTATAAATCTACAGGGAGTCAACGAGCAGTACTTC.

The chain recombines TRBV4-1 with TRBJ1-4; maybe TRBD1 (5 bases). The CDR3 has 16 residues. CDR1 is MGHRA, CDR2 YSYEKL, per germline. Trimming removed 3 bases at V and 6 bases at J, with 17 bases between. CDR3 amino acids: CASSQLQGGSDEKLFF. The CDR3 region has the DNA TGCGCCAGCAGCCAGTTGCAGGGAGGTTCAGATGAAAAACTGTTTTTT.

This chain links TRBV7-2 with TRBJ2-5; D perhaps matches TRBD1 (6 bases). Trimming took off 5 bases at V and 4 bases at J, with 14 bases between the two ends. Germline V CDR1 and CDR2: SGHTA, FQGNSA. CDR3 length: 14 amino acids. The CDR3 loop is CASSQPRGLETQYF. The CDR3 region has the DNA TGTGCCAGCAGCCAACCGAGGGGGTTAGAGACCCAGTACTTC.

This chain uses TRBV30 with TRBJ1-2; D unresolved. From germline, CDR1 is GTSNPN and CDR2 SVGIG (reference sequence). V lost 0 bases and J 6 bases, leaving 11 bases between the germline ends. CDR3 length: 13 residues. In DNA, the CDR3 is TGTGCCTGGAGTGTAAATCGGGGAGATGGCTACACCTTC. It is translated as CAWSVNRGDGYTF.

V is TRBV9 and J is TRBJ2-3; no reliable D call. Germline lookup yields CDR1 SGDLS and CDR2 YYNGEE. With 0 bases removed from V and 6 bases from J, the gap between germline ends came to 5 bases. The CDR3 consists of 12 residues. The CDR3 sequence is CASSVERDTQYF. As DNA, the CDR3 is TGTGCCAGCAGCGTAGAGAGGGATACGCAGTATTTT.

The rearrangement joins TRBV4-1 to TRBJ2-5; D perhaps matches TRBD1 (6 bases). V gave up 4 bases and J gave up 2 bases, with 17 bases separating them. This CDR3 has 16 residues. CDR1 MGHRA and CDR2 YSYEKL come from the germline V gene. CDR3 nucleotide sequence: TGCGCCAGCAGCCCTTTGTCCAGGGGCCTTCAAGAGACCCAGTACTTC. The encoded protein is CASSPLSRGLQETQYF.

This clone was detected a few times. V usage is TRBV5-6 and J usage is TRBJ1-3, with TRBD1 matching 10 bases. Germline V gene data show CDR1 as SGHDT and CDR2 as YYEEEE. After removal of 3 bases from V and 0 bases from J, the junction contained 6 bases not matched to a gene. CDR3 size: 17 residues. The CDR3 nucleotides are TGTGCCAGCAGCTCCCTTGGACAGGGGGACTCTGGAAACACCATATATTTT. Amino acid sequence: CASSSLGQGDSGNTIYF.

The CDR3 sequence is CASSKEAWAGVFVDTQYF. CDR3 DNA: TGTGCCAGCAGCAAAGAAGCGTGGGCGGGAGTTTTCGTAGATACGCAGTATTTT. The rearrangement links TRBV21-1 to TRBJ2-3; TRBD2, the table's D call, was not compared with the DNA. TRBV21-1 is listed as a pseudogene. The CDR3 extends over 18 amino acids.

This chain connects TRBV6-5 to TRBJ1-6, with 7 nucleotides matching TRBD1. Germline V gene lookup returns CDR1 MNHEY and CDR2 SVGAGI. V shed 7 bases and J 7 bases; nucleotides not matched to a gene: 7. This CDR3 region has 14 residues. The CDR3 sequence: CASNGQAGNSPLHF. The CDR3 bases are TGTGCCAGCAACGGACAGGCAGGGAATTCACCCCTCCACTTT.

This rearrangement joins TRBV5-1 to TRBJ2-7, with 10 positions matching TRBD1. Germline CDR1 SGHRS, CDR2 YFSETQ. Unmatched junction bases numbered 9, after V lost 4 bases and J lost 2 bases. The CDR3 contains 16 residues. The CDR3 is CASSPRIGQGAYEQYF. Here the CDR3 DNA reads TGCGCCAGCAGCCCTCGGATAGGACAGGGGGCCTACGAGCAGTACTTC.

The chain combines TRBV6-5 with TRBJ1-1; 8 bases align to TRBD1. Unmatched junction bases numbered 4, after V lost 5 bases and J lost 2 bases. Germline V lookup: CDR1 MNHEY, CDR2 SVGAGI. This CDR3 spans 14 amino acids. Here the CDR3 reads CASSLGQGNTEAFF. The CDR3 DNA is TGTGCCAGCAGTCTCGGACAGGGAAACACTGAAGCTTTCTTT.

This clone was counted a few times. The genes are TRBV4-2 and TRBJ2-1, with 10 bases that match TRBD1. There are 15 residues in the CDR3. Germline-derived CDR1 and CDR2 are LGHNA and YNFKEQ. After removal of 8 bases from V and 10 bases from J, the junction contained 14 bases not matched to a gene. The CDR3 region is CASGDRQGADPEQFF. The CDR3, as DNA: TGTGCCAGCGGGGACCGACAGGGGGCGGACCCGGAGCAGTTCTTC.